The 26 T cell receptor beta chains below all came from one sample that was sequenced in a study of Graves' ophthalmopathy and Graves' hyperthyroidism. RNA transcripts were the template, and TCR beta CDR3 regions were amplified from them. After a first-round RT-PCR with HTBI primers, a second-round multiplex PCR was run. One entry per CDR3 protein results from TCRdb running MiXCR on the multiplex PCR reads. This table holds about 740,000 distinct CDR3 sequences, approximately 40% found once. Sequenced input: peripheral blood. These receptors all stem from an adult man with Graves' ophthalmopathy.

In its sample, this clonotype was seen many times. In DNA, the CDR3 is TGTGCCAGCAGTGGGGCAATGGCAGAGGCCCTGAACACTGAAGCTTTCTTT. Amino acids: CASSGAMAEALNTEAFF. This chain joins TRBV2 and TRBJ1-1; D ambiguous. V was cut by 4 bases and J by 0 bases, with 18 bases left in between. The CDR3 sequence is 17 residues long. Germline assignment: CDR1 SNHLY and CDR2 FYNNEI.

This clonotype was seen once. The chain has TRBV10-2 and TRBJ1-2; 9 positions agree with TRBD1. Germline V gene lookup returns CDR1 WSHSY and CDR2 SAAADI. After removal of 3 bases from V and 8 bases from J, the junction contained 10 bases not matched to a gene. The CDR3 runs to 15 residues. CDR3 sequence reads: CASSESETGGRGYTF. CDR3 bases: TGCGCCAGCAGTGAATCCGAGACAGGGGGTAGGGGCTACACCTTC.

A word on this clonotype: A much larger clone is a single base away; this may be a read error. This CDR3 is missing its conserved last phenylalanine or tryptophan, likely due to a read error. V gene TRBV2 combines with J gene TRBJ2-5; D possibly corresponds to TRBD2 (6 bases). This CDR3 spans 14 amino acids. Trimming shortened V by 4 bases and J by 1 base, and 10 bases separated the two germline ends. Germline CDR1 is SNHLY and CDR2 is FYNNEI. CDR3 region: CASSGRGIQETQYL. The DNA of the CDR3 is TGTGCCAGCAGTGGGCGGGGAATCCAAGAGACCCAGTACCTC.

The J gene is TRBJ1-1, the V gene TRBV11-2, with 7 bases matching TRBD1. The length of the CDR3 is 17 residues. From germline, CDR1 is SGHAT and CDR2 FQNNGV. V shed 5 bases, J shed 0 bases, and the junction held 12 bases outside the gene matches. The CDR3 spells CASSAITGVKMNTEAFF. CDR3 coding DNA: TGTGCCAGCAGCGCAATAACAGGGGTTAAGATGAACACTGAAGCTTTCTTT.

In this sample, this clonotype turned up once. The chain joins TRBV10-3 to TRBJ1-2; D is unclear. The V end was cut by 5 bases, the J end by 14 bases, with 9 bases between. This CDR3 is built from 9 residues. The germline CDR1 and CDR2 sequences are ENHRY and SYGVKD. In DNA, the CDR3 is TGTGCCATCAGTCACCCGCGGACCTTC. It encodes CAISHPRTF.

Turning to this clonotype: This may arise from a read error, as a much more abundant clone is one base away. The chain carries TRBV2 and TRBJ2-2, with D tentatively TRBD1 (5 bases). The CDR3 contains 16 residues. The germline V and J ends were trimmed by 7 bases and 4 bases, with 19 bases remaining between them. CDR1 is SNHLY, CDR2 FYNNEI, per germline. CDR3 amino acids: CASMDGRQPSTGELFF. In DNA, the CDR3 is TGTGCCAGCATGGACGGTCGACAGCCGAGCACCGGGGAGCTGTTTTTT.

The rearrangement uses TRBV24-1 and TRBJ2-5; tentative D call: TRBD2 (7 bases). There are 17 residues in the CDR3. V lost 4 bases, J lost 2 bases, and 19 bases lay in between. Germline CDR1 and CDR2: KGHDR and SFDVKD. CDR3 sequence: CATSDGTWGGLQETQYF. The CDR3 DNA is TGTGCCACCAGTGACGGTACCTGGGGGGGCTTACAAGAGACCCAGTACTTC.

The chain recombines TRBV19 with TRBJ1-5; D perhaps matches TRBD1 (5 bases). Trimming left V 10 bases short and J 3 bases short, with 19 bases between. Germline assignment: CDR1 LNHDA and CDR2 SQIVND (reference sequence). The CDR3 length is 15 residues. The CDR3 DNA sequence: TGTGCCAATACCTCGCCCCAGGGTGCCAATCAGCCCCAGCATTTT. Translation: CANTSPQGANQPQHF.

This clonotype was found many times. This chain joins TRBV24-1 and TRBJ2-2; D uncertain. Trimming took off 1 base at V and 6 bases at J, with 2 bases between the two ends. The CDR3 consists of 12 residues. Germline CDR1 KGHDR, CDR2 SFDVKD. CDR3 region: CATSDFAGELFF. For the CDR3, the DNA is TGTGCCACCAGTGATTTTGCCGGGGAGCTGTTTTTT.

With regard to this clonotype: The junction differs from germline at one of its ends, possibly a read error. The chain joins TRBV10-2 to TRBJ1-2; D perhaps matches TRBD1 (5 bases). The V gene's germline CDR1 is WSHSY and CDR2 SAAADI. The CDR3 has 13 amino acids. The CDR3 protein is CASGTQTNYGYTF. CDR3 in DNA: TGTGCTAGCGGGACGCAAACTAACTATGGCTACACCTTC.

This clonotype was recorded at least ten times. This chain connects TRBV20-1 to TRBJ2-7, with 10 bases fitting TRBD2. Per the germline V gene, CDR1 is DFQATT and CDR2 is SNEGSKA (reference sequence). The CDR3 loop spans 13 amino acids. Trimming cost V 1 base and J 5 bases; bases outside gene matches: 2. The CDR3 loop is CSARALAGDEQYF. DNA of the CDR3: TGCAGTGCTAGAGCCCTAGCGGGAGACGAGCAGTACTTC.

This clonotype was recorded at least ten times. The chain combines TRBV25-1 with TRBJ2-3; D ambiguous. V was shortened by 4 bases and J by 6 bases, with 11 bases between the two germline ends. The CDR3 spans 13 residues. Germline V lookup: CDR1 MGHDK, CDR2 SYGVNS. The DNA of the CDR3 is TGTGCCAGCAGTGCTTCGCGATACGATACGCAGTATTTT. Translated, it gives CASSASRYDTQYF.

This clonotype was seen a handful of times. The chain couples TRBV7-9 to TRBJ2-7, with 8 bases fitting TRBD2. The CDR3 has 17 residues. J was trimmed by 5 bases and V by 5 bases; bases with no gene match: 17. Germline lookup yields CDR1 SEHNR and CDR2 FQNEAQ (reference sequence). CDR3 loop: CASSPTGGTRIGNEQYF. CDR3 DNA: TGTGCCAGCAGCCCAACCGGGGGGACTAGGATCGGCAACGAGCAGTACTTC.

The chain links TRBV20-1 to TRBJ1-6; D gene uncertain. The germline V gene encodes CDR1 DFQATT and CDR2 SNEGSKA (reference sequence). The CDR3 totals 13 residues. Trimming shortened V by 4 bases and J by 7 bases, and 11 bases separated the two germline ends. CDR3 bases: TGCAGTGCTATCTTACAGCCAAATTCACCCCTCCACTTT. Translated: CSAILQPNSPLHF.

About this clonotype itself: A read error may be the cause here, since a much bigger clone is one base away. The chain employs TRBV19 and TRBJ1-2, with 7 bases lining up with TRBD1. Germline V CDR1 and CDR2: LNHDA, SQIVND (reference sequence). The CDR3 covers 14 residues. V shed 4 bases and J 3 bases; nucleotides not matched to a gene: 5. DNA for the CDR3: TGTGCCAGTAGTACAAACAGGGGCCACTATGGCTACACCTTC. This sequence encodes CASSTNRGHYGYTF.

The CDR3, as DNA: TGTGCCAGCAGTCAACAGGAGGGCTCCTACGAGCAGTACTTC. This gives the protein CASSQQEGSYEQYF. The chain recombines TRBV2 with TRBJ2-7, with a possible D match to TRBD2 (6 bases). The CDR3 totals 14 residues. Trimming shortened V by 5 bases and J by 0 bases, and 11 bases separated the two germline ends. CDR1 SNHLY and CDR2 FYNNEI come from the germline V gene.

The rearrangement joins TRBV4-3 to TRBJ2-7; D unclear. The germline V gene encodes CDR1 LGHNA and CDR2 YSLEER. V lost 1 base to trimming and J lost 0 bases, with 7 bases between them. The CDR3 runs 14 residues. Written as DNA, the CDR3 is TGCGCCAGCAGCCAAGCGAGAAACTCCTACGAGCAGTACTTC. Translation: CASSQARNSYEQYF.

The CDR3, as DNA: TGTGCCAGCAGCCCTCAAGGGACGTCCTACGAGCAGTACTTC. It translates to CASSPQGTSYEQYF. The chain recombines TRBV7-9 with TRBJ2-7; either TRBD1 or TRBD2 may fit D (5 bases each). Per germline, CDR1 SEHNR and CDR2 FQNEAQ (reference sequence). Trimming left V 5 bases short and J 1 base short, with 12 bases between. The CDR3 has 14 amino acids.

The chain employs TRBV29-1 and TRBJ1-4; weak D call: TRBD1 (5 bases). The V and J ends lost 7 bases and 7 bases respectively, with 13 bases between them. Germline V lookup: CDR1 SQVTM, CDR2 ANQGSEA. CDR3 length: 12 amino acids. CDR3 loop: CSGRVWGEKLFF. The CDR3 coding sequence is TGCAGCGGCAGGGTGTGGGGTGAAAAACTGTTTTTT.

The chain combines TRBV2 with TRBJ2-6, with 8 bases identical to TRBD2. Germline-derived CDR1 and CDR2 are SNHLY and FYNNEI. The CDR3 is 16 amino acids. V was pared by 3 bases and J by 4 bases, with 5 bases of the junction left unmatched. The CDR3 coding sequence is TGTGCCAGCAGTGACAGCGGGAGTTTCGGGGCCAACGTCCTGACTTTC. Translating gives CASSDSGSFGANVLTF.

This sequence joins TRBV7-3 and TRBJ2-5, with TRBD2 matching over 7 bases. Germline loops: CDR1 SGHTA, CDR2 FQGTGA. The CDR3 runs to 18 residues. With V trimmed by 2 bases and J by 2 bases, 14 bases remained unmatched. As DNA, the CDR3 is TGTGCCAGCAGCTTAGTTCCACATTCGACTAGCAAACAAGAGACCCAGTACTTC. Its translation: CASSLVPHSTSKQETQYF.

The genes are TRBV6-1 and TRBJ1-6; D is possibly TRBD1 (6 bases). V was trimmed by 2 bases and J by 7 bases, leaving 12 bases between them. The CDR3 length is 15 residues. The V gene's germline CDR1 is MNHNS and CDR2 SASEGT. CDR3 sequence (DNA): TGTGCCAGCAGTGAAAATCAGGGGCGGAATTCACCCCTCCACTTT. Translating it yields CASSENQGRNSPLHF.

The chain couples TRBV7-9 to TRBJ1-2; the D gene is possibly TRBD1 (6 bases). V lost 5 bases and J 0 bases, leaving 16 bases between the germline ends. This CDR3 has 16 amino acids. CDR1 is SEHNR and CDR2 is FQNEAQ in the germline V gene (reference sequence). CDR3 in amino acids: CASSGNQGPSNYGYTF. CDR3 DNA sequence: TGTGCCAGCAGCGGAAATCAGGGGCCCTCTAACTATGGCTACACCTTC.

This clonotype was counted at least ten times. Here the CDR3 DNA reads TGCAGCGCCCGGACAGGAATAGGAAAACTGTTTTTT. It translates to CSARTGIGKLFF. This chain connects TRBV29-1 to TRBJ1-4, with TRBD1 identical over 7 bases. The trim removed 7 bases at V and 10 bases at J, leaving 9 bases unmatched. CDR1 is SQVTM, CDR2 ANQGSEA, per germline. This CDR3 has 12 residues. The full variable domain, rest sourced from reference TRBV29-1 and TRBJ1-4, is SAVISQKPSRDICQRGTSLTIQCQVDSQVTMMFWYRQQPGQSLTLIATANQGSEATYESGFVIDKFPISRPNLTFSTLTVSNMSPEDSSIYLCSARTGIGKLFFGSGTQLSVL.

This chain joins TRBV10-3 and TRBJ2-7, with 12 bases matching TRBD2. Trimming removed 10 bases from V and 5 bases from J; junction bases left unmatched: 6. CDR1 and CDR2 from the germline V gene are ENHRY and SYGVKD. The CDR3 totals 13 residues. The CDR3 bases are TGTGCCAGCACTAGCGGGAGGATCCACGAGCAGTACTTC. The encoded protein is CASTSGRIHEQYF.

Comment on this clonotype: A junction boundary mismatches the germline segment, possibly from a read error. The chain couples TRBV7-7 to TRBJ1-2, with 9 nucleotides matching TRBD1. The germline CDR1 and CDR2 sequences are SSHAT and FNYEAQ (reference sequence). This CDR3 comprises 16 residues. CDR3 nucleotide sequence: TGTGCTAGCAGCGAAGCCGGGACAGGGCCCAAATATGGCTACACCTTC. It yields the protein CASSEAGTGPKYGYTF.